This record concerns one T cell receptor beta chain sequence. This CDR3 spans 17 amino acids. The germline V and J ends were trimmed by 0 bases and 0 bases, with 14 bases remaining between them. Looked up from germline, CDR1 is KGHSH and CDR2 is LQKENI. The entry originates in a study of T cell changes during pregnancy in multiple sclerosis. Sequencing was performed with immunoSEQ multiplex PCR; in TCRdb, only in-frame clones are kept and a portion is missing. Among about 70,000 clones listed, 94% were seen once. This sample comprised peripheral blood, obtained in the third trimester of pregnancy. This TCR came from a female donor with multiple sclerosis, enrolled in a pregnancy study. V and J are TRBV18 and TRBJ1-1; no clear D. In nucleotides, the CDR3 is TGTGCCAGCTCACCACCGAACCGGGGTAGCATGAACACTGAAGCTTTCTTT. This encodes CASSPPNRGSMNTEAFF.